The 31 T cell receptor beta chains presented below share a single source sample, sequenced in a study of shared clonotypes between healthy human individuals. Using immunoSEQ multiplex PCR, the repertoire was profiled, and TCRdb retains in-frame clones only, with some absent. The sample lists under 1,100,000 clones; roughly 80% were seen once. Material: memory CD4+ T cells sorted from blood. Sample subset: CD45RA-negative fraction. Receptor source: a man younger than 35 in good health.

This clone was found once. The genes are TRBV5-8 and TRBJ1-3; a possible D gene is TRBD1 (6 bases). V lost 4 bases and J 4 bases, leaving 12 bases between the germline ends. Germline-derived CDR1 and CDR2 are SGHTS and YDEGEE. This CDR3 spans 14 amino acids. This CDR3 reads CASSRGPGGNTIYF. The DNA for the CDR3 is TGTGCCAGCAGCCGGGGGCCAGGCGGAAACACCATATATTTT.

The CDR3 coding sequence is TGCGCCAGCAGAGCGACAGCGAACACTGAAGCTTTCTTT. The encoded protein is CASRATANTEAFF. The chain uses TRBV10-1 and TRBJ1-1, with D maybe TRBD1 (5 bases). The CDR3 loop spans 13 amino acids. The germline V gene encodes CDR1 WNHNN and CDR2 SYGVQD (reference sequence). Trimming cost V 6 bases and J 1 base, with 9 bases left between them.

The chain carries TRBV7-3 and TRBJ1-2; possible D gene TRBD1, 5 bases. CDR3 length: 11 amino acids. The ends were cut back, 4 bases at V and 7 bases at J, with 7 bases in the middle. The germline V gene has CDR1 SGHTA and CDR2 FQGTGA. CDR3 in amino acids: CASSSGGGYTF. DNA of the CDR3: TGTGCCAGCAGCTCTGGGGGTGGCTACACCTTC.

The chain combines TRBV9 with TRBJ2-3, with 12 positions matching TRBD2. Germline values: CDR1 SGDLS, CDR2 YYNGEE. V lost 0 bases, J lost 5 bases, and 10 bases stayed unmatched. The CDR3 loop spans 18 amino acids. CDR3 bases: TGTGCCAGCAGCGTAGAAACTAGCGGGGGGAGGATCGGAGATACGCAGTATTTT. The encoded protein is CASSVETSGGRIGDTQYF.

V and J are TRBV27 and TRBJ2-6; D call uncertain. The germline V and J ends were trimmed by 7 bases and 0 bases, with 10 bases remaining between them. The CDR3 spans 15 residues. Germline V lookup: CDR1 MNHEY, CDR2 SMNVEV (reference sequence). The chain's CDR3 is CASIHLVSGANVLTF. CDR3 in DNA: TGTGCCAGCATTCACCTTGTCTCTGGGGCCAACGTCCTGACTTTC.

The chain recombines TRBV4-1 with TRBJ1-1; D gene ambiguous. The CDR3 is 15 residues long. Deletions cut 2 bases from V and 0 bases from J, with 10 bases between. Germline V CDR1 and CDR2: MGHRA, YSYEKL. The CDR3 coding sequence is TGCGCCAGCAGCCAAAACCGAGAAGTGAACACTGAAGCTTTCTTT. Amino acid sequence: CASSQNREVNTEAFF.

This chain links TRBV19 with TRBJ2-7; TRBD2 matches 10 bases. The germline V gene has CDR1 LNHDA and CDR2 SQIVND (reference sequence). This CDR3 spans 15 amino acids. Trimming at V came to 4 bases and at J to 2 bases, leaving 5 bases not matched to a gene. CDR3 amino acids: CASSTSGSKTYEQYF. CDR3 in DNA: TGTGCCAGTAGTACTAGCGGGAGTAAGACCTACGAGCAGTACTTC.

This clone was detected many times. The chain links TRBV7-9 to TRBJ2-3; D is unresolved. Germline V gene data show CDR1 as SEHNR and CDR2 as FQNEAQ (reference sequence). The CDR3 is 10 residues long. Trimming pared 1 base from V and 8 bases from J, leaving 1 base between. CDR3 coding DNA: TGTGCCAGCAGCTTAGGTACGCAGTATTTT. Amino acids: CASSLGTQYF.

This clone has just one count. This chain links TRBV5-1 with TRBJ2-1; TRBD1 matches at 9 bases. Trimming took 5 bases from V and 9 from J; bases not matched to a gene: 9. The CDR3 length is 14 residues. Germline assignment: CDR1 SGHRS and CDR2 YFSETQ. The CDR3 bases are TGCGCCAGCAGTCCGGGACAGGGAGTCGGTGAGCAGTTCTTC. It encodes CASSPGQGVGEQFF.

The V gene is TRBV6-1, the J gene TRBJ2-3; TRBD2 agrees at 7 bases. The germline V gene encodes CDR1 MNHNS and CDR2 SASEGT. Losses at the gene ends were 5 bases for V and 0 bases for J; bases not matched to a gene: 5. The CDR3 length is 15 residues. This chain's CDR3 is CASSPTSVSTDTQYF. The CDR3, as DNA: TGTGCCAGCAGTCCTACTAGCGTTAGCACAGATACGCAGTATTTT.

The chain carries TRBV4-3 and TRBJ2-7; 9 bases map to TRBD2. This CDR3 is 16 amino acids long. Per the germline V gene, CDR1 is LGHNA and CDR2 is YSLEER. V was clipped by 0 bases and J by 3 bases; unmatched bases: 6. Written as DNA, the CDR3 is TGCGCCAGCAGCCAAGATTTGGCTAGCGGGAACTACGAGCAGTACTTC. The encoded protein is CASSQDLASGNYEQYF.

V and J are TRBV19 and TRBJ2-2, with a tentative D call TRBD1 (5 bases). The CDR3 runs 15 residues. In germline, CDR1 is LNHDA, CDR2 SQIVND (reference sequence). V was cut by 3 bases and J by 1 base, with 9 bases left in between. The CDR3 here is CASSIRVENTGELFF. In DNA, the CDR3 is TGTGCCAGTAGTATCAGGGTCGAGAACACCGGGGAGCTGTTTTTT.

The V call is TRBV10-2, the J call TRBJ2-5, with unresolved D. The CDR3 sequence is 12 residues long. Trimming left V 3 bases short and J 5 bases short, with 7 bases between. From germline, CDR1 is WSHSY and CDR2 SAAADI. The CDR3 region is CASSDVGETQYF. The CDR3 coding sequence is TGCGCCAGCAGTGACGTTGGGGAGACCCAGTACTTC.

This chain connects TRBV10-3 to TRBJ2-5; D unresolved. V shed 6 bases and J shed 5 bases, with 13 bases lying between them. Germline V gene sequence: CDR1 ENHRY, CDR2 SYGVKD. The CDR3 runs 13 residues. This chain's CDR3 is CAIRGVDFETQYF. The CDR3 nucleotides read TGTGCCATCAGGGGCGTAGATTTCGAGACCCAGTACTTC.

The genes are TRBV5-1 and TRBJ1-3; D is unresolved. V lost 4 bases and J lost 0, with 17 bases in between. The CDR3 spans 17 residues. The germline CDR1 and CDR2 sequences are SGHRS and YFSETQ. The CDR3 sequence is CASSRNELRSSGNTIYF. The CDR3 DNA is TGCGCCAGCAGCCGAAACGAGCTGCGGTCCTCTGGAAACACCATATATTTT.

Note on this clone: Other nucleotide sequences in the sample specify the same CDR3. The chain joins TRBV4-3 to TRBJ1-2; 8 bases are shared with TRBD1. This CDR3 has 13 residues. J lost 3 bases, V lost 3 bases, and 0 bases had no gene match. From germline, CDR1 is LGHNA and CDR2 YSLEER. The CDR3 protein is CASSQDRDYGYTF. For the CDR3, the DNA is TGCGCCAGCAGCCAGGACAGGGACTATGGCTACACCTTC.

This clone has just one count. The chain has TRBV5-1 and TRBJ2-3; 7 bases are a match to TRBD2. This CDR3 contains 14 residues. The V gene end was trimmed by 2 bases and the J gene end by 5 bases; junction bases not matched to a gene: 5. The germline CDR1 and CDR2 sequences are SGHRS and YFSETQ. CDR3 residues: CASSFTSEGDTQYF. CDR3 nucleotides: TGCGCCAGCAGCTTCACTAGCGAGGGAGATACGCAGTATTTT.

The V gene is TRBV7-2, the J gene TRBJ2-7; D might be TRBD2 (5 bases). Trimming took off 0 bases at V and 5 bases at J, with 14 bases between the two ends. The CDR3 covers 15 residues. Germline lookup yields CDR1 SGHTA and CDR2 FQGNSA. In DNA, the CDR3 is TGTGCCAGCAGCTTAGCGCGCCTAAACGGGAACGAGCAGTACTTC. It specifies CASSLARLNGNEQYF.

CDR3 residues: CASSSGPFPTDTQYF. As DNA, the CDR3 is TGTGCCAGCAGCTCGGGACCGTTCCCCACAGATACGCAGTATTTT. The chain uses TRBV7-2 and TRBJ2-3, with D perhaps assigned TRBD1 or TRBD2 (5 bases each). V was pared by 4 bases and J by 2 bases, with 13 bases between. Germline V gene lookup returns CDR1 SGHTA and CDR2 FQGNSA. The CDR3 covers 15 residues. The whole variable domain, filled in from reference TRBV7-2 and TRBJ2-3, reads GAGVSQSPSNKVTEKGKDVELRCDPISGHTALYWYRQSLGQGLEFLIYFQGNSAPDKSGLPSDRFSAERTGGSVSTLTIQRTQQEDSAVYLCASSSGPFPTDTQYFGPGTRLTVL.

CDR3 DNA sequence: TGTGCCTGGAGAGGCGCGGGAGGCCCCTTCTCCTACAATGAGCAGTTCTTC. Protein product: CAWRGAGGPFSYNEQFF. The J gene is TRBJ2-1, the V gene TRBV30, with TRBD2 matching 8 bases. V gave up 3 bases and J gave up 0 bases; unmatched junction bases: 10. CDR1 is GTSNPN, CDR2 SVGIG, per germline (reference sequence). There are 17 residues in the CDR3.

This clone showed up just a few times. The V and J genes are TRBV5-1 and TRBJ1-6; 7 bases agree with TRBD1. The CDR3 sequence is 16 residues long. The V segment lost 4 bases and the J segment 0 bases; nucleotides outside the gene matches: 4. Germline CDR1 SGHRS, CDR2 YFSETQ. CDR3 sequence reads: CASSPGQSSYNSPLHF. CDR3 nucleotide sequence: TGCGCCAGCAGCCCGGGACAGAGCTCCTATAATTCACCCCTCCACTTT.

The rearrangement links TRBV7-2 to TRBJ2-4; 7 nucleotides line up with TRBD2. The germline CDR1 and CDR2 sequences are SGHTA and FQGNSA. The CDR3 length is 15 residues. Losses at the gene ends were 1 base for V and 3 bases for J; bases not matched to a gene: 3. CDR3 sequence: CASSLGGGGKNIQYF. The CDR3 DNA is TGTGCCAGCAGCTTAGGCGGGGGAGGCAAAAACATTCAGTACTTC.

The rearrangement joins TRBV28 to TRBJ1-2, with a possible D match to TRBD1 (5 bases). CDR1 and CDR2 from the germline V gene are MDHEN and SYDVKM. There are 12 residues in the CDR3. V dropped 3 bases and J dropped 8 bases, with 10 bases sitting between them. CDR3 residues: CASSFLGVGYTF. The CDR3 DNA is TGTGCCAGCAGTTTTTTAGGGGTCGGCTACACCTTC.

This clone appeared once. CDR3 coding DNA: TGCGCCAGCAGCCCGTTCGGACAGAGGACTAGCGGCAAGTCCTACAATGAGCAGTTCTTC. This translates into CASSPFGQRTSGKSYNEQFF. The gene calls are TRBV4-1 and TRBJ2-1; 10 bases align to TRBD2. The CDR3 length is 20 residues. The junction had 16 bases not matched to a gene; V was cut back by 4 bases and J by 1 base. Germline V CDR1 and CDR2: MGHRA, YSYEKL.

The chain is built from TRBV9 and TRBJ1-1; no reliable D call. V lost 0 bases, J lost 0 bases, and 12 bases lay in between. CDR1 and CDR2 (germline): SGDLS, YYNGEE. The CDR3 sequence is 16 residues long. Here the CDR3 DNA reads TGTGCCAGCAGCGTAGCCCCGTCTGTCATGAACACTGAAGCTTTCTTT. It translates to CASSVAPSVMNTEAFF.

CDR3 DNA: TGTGCCAGCAGTTTCGACGAGCGGGGGGTCGATGAGCAGTTCTTC. This translates into CASSFDERGVDEQFF. The genes are TRBV5-6 and TRBJ2-1, with TRBD2 identical over 9 bases. The CDR3 is 15 residues long. V trimming: 5 bases; J trimming: 8 bases; junction bases outside the gene matches: 11. CDR1 and CDR2 from the germline V gene are SGHDT and YYEEEE.

This rearrangement joins TRBV6-5 to TRBJ2-7, with D hard to call. Germline V gene data show CDR1 as MNHEY and CDR2 as SVGAGI. Deletions cut 4 bases from V and 1 base from J, with 11 bases between. The CDR3 spans 14 residues. The CDR3 loop is CASSSWVSSYEQYF. As DNA, the CDR3 is TGTGCCAGCAGTTCGTGGGTTTCTTCCTACGAGCAGTACTTC.

Comments on this clone: A much bigger clone sits one base away, suggesting this may be a read error. The DNA of the CDR3 is TGTGCCAGCAGCTTGGACTATTCACCCCTCCACTTT. Encoded protein: CASSLDYSPLHF. The chain uses TRBV5-4 and TRBJ1-6; D remains ambiguous. The germline V gene encodes CDR1 SGHNT and CDR2 YYREEE (reference sequence). Trimming left V 0 bases short and J 8 bases short, with 3 bases between. The CDR3 length is 12 residues.

Only a few counts were recorded for this clone. The chain joins TRBV19 to TRBJ2-7, with 8 nucleotides matching TRBD1. Looked up from germline, CDR1 is LNHDA and CDR2 is SQIVND (reference sequence). With 9 bases clipped from V and 5 bases from J, the junction kept 12 bases outside the gene matches. CDR3 length equals 14 residues. CDR3 in amino acids: CASHRGTGDNEQYF. DNA for the CDR3: TGTGCCAGCCACAGGGGGACAGGAGATAACGAGCAGTACTTC.

The V and J genes are TRBV29-1 and TRBJ2-1; no reliable D call. The V end was cut by 4 bases, the J end by 5 bases, with 6 bases between. This CDR3 spans 11 amino acids. Germline CDR1 and CDR2: SQVTM and ANQGSEA. The CDR3 DNA reads TGCAGCGTTGTACTCAACAATGAGCAGTTCTTC. This codes for CSVVLNNEQFF.

V gene TRBV5-4 combines with J gene TRBJ1-1, with no clear D. V was clipped by 5 bases and J by 5 bases, with 13 bases between them. The CDR3 is 13 amino acids. From germline, CDR1 is SGHNT and CDR2 YYREEE (reference sequence). The CDR3 loop reads CASRESRWTEAFF. The CDR3 coding sequence is TGTGCCAGCAGGGAATCGCGTTGGACTGAAGCTTTCTTT. Complete variable domain (other parts from reference TRBV5-4 and TRBJ1-1): ETGVTQSPTHLIKTRGQQVTLRCSSQSGHNTVSWYQQALGQGPQFIFQYYREEENGRGNFPPRFSGLQFPNYSSELNVNALELDDSALYLCASRESRWTEAFFGQGTRLTVV.